The rows below give T cell receptor beta chains drawn from one sample of a study of blood T cell repertoires in COVID-19. Clones were sequenced by immunoSEQ multiplex PCR, and TCRdb holds only the in-frame ones, with some missing. The sample includes over 300,000 clones, about 83% seen only once; the top ten take around 1.5%. Specimen: peripheral blood. These TCRs come from a woman in her forties or fifties with acute or convalescent COVID-19. Both conserved end residues are part of each CDR3. A D gene is named only where the DNA matches it firmly. Not all rows give a size; the values are once, few, many and, for expanded clones, a class.

D gene	clone size	J gene	V gene	CDR3 protein	CDR3 DNA
TRBD1	-	TRBJ2-7	TRBV5-1	CASTTGTGGGYEQYF	TGCGCCAGCACAACCGGGACAGGGGGCGGTTACGAGCAGTACTTC
TRBD1	-	TRBJ1-1	TRBV7-9	CASSLVRAGGTEAFF	TGTGCCAGCAGCTTAGTGCGTGCAGGGGGCACTGAAGCTTTCTTT
TRBD1	-	TRBJ2-1	TRBV19	CASSILDDRANEQFF	TGTGCCAGTAGTATACTCGACGACAGGGCGAATGAGCAGTTCTTC
TRBD1	-	TRBJ2-7	TRBV28	CASNLGQAYEQYF	TGTGCCAGCAACTTGGGACAGGCGTACGAGCAGTACTTC
TRBD2	-	TRBJ2-1	TRBV5-5	CASRSSGILVDEQFF	TGTGCCAGCCGATCTAGCGGGATCTTGGTTGATGAGCAGTTCTTC
-	-	TRBJ1-4	TRBV7-9	CATDRIGEKLFF	TGTGCCACAGACAGGATAGGAGAAAAACTGTTTTTT
TRBD2	-	TRBJ2-1	TRBV7-3	CASSPRVTSGRSNEQFF	TGTGCCAGCAGCCCCCGAGTGACTAGCGGGAGAAGTAATGAGCAGTTCTTC
TRBD2	-	TRBJ2-7	TRBV19	CASSGGSASYEQYF	TGTGCCAGTTCCGGGGGGAGCGCCTCATACGAGCAGTACTTC
TRBD2	-	TRBJ2-7	TRBV3-1/TRBV3-2	CASSQNPGTSANEQYF	TGTGCCAGCAGCCAAAACCCCGGGACTAGCGCCAACGAGCAGTACTTC
-	few	TRBJ2-7	TRBV15	CATSKGTGSSYEQYF	TGTGCCACCAGCAAAGGGACTGGCAGCTCCTACGAGCAGTACTTC
TRBD1	-	TRBJ2-7	TRBV10-3	CAIEGQGGDEQYF	TGTGCCATAGAGGGACAGGGCGGGGACGAGCAGTACTTC
TRBD1	-	TRBJ2-7	TRBV10-3	CAIRGTGGYEQYF	TGTGCCATCAGGGGGACAGGGGGCTACGAGCAGTACTTC
TRBD1	-	TRBJ2-7	TRBV28	CASIPGQGSYEQYF	TGTGCCAGCATTCCGGGACAGGGCTCCTACGAGCAGTACTTC
TRBD1	-	TRBJ1-2	TRBV27	CASSPLQGNYGYTF	TGTGCCAGCAGTCCGCTACAGGGGAACTATGGCTACACCTTC
-	-	TRBJ2-1	TRBV14	CASRGQGTEQFF	TGTGCCAGCAGAGGCCAGGGGACTGAGCAGTTCTTC
-	-	TRBJ2-1	TRBV30	CAWILITRSYNEQFF	TGTGCCTGGATTCTCATAACCAGATCCTACAATGAGCAGTTCTTC
-	-	TRBJ2-7	TRBV4-1	CASSRVQGGYEQYF	TGCGCCAGCAGCCGAGTTCAGGGAGGCTACGAGCAGTACTTC
-	-	TRBJ2-3	TRBV24-1	CAAQSGTLTDTQYF	TGTGCCGCCCAATCAGGGACTCTCACAGATACGCAGTATTTT
TRBD2	-	TRBJ2-1	TRBV27	CASSSSGRNEDEQFF	TGTGCCAGCAGTTCTAGCGGGAGGAACGAGGATGAGCAGTTCTTC
TRBD1	-	TRBJ2-7	TRBV5-4	CASSFDRGLGEQYF	TGTGCCAGCAGCTTCGACAGGGGGCTTGGGGAGCAGTACTTC
TRBD1	-	TRBJ1-2	TRBV7-9	CASSQRRGDRVAGYTF	TGTGCCAGCAGCCAAAGGAGGGGGGACAGGGTAGCTGGCTACACCTTC
-	once	TRBJ2-7	TRBV14	CASSQELGSPYEQYF	TGTGCCAGCAGCCAAGAGCTGGGTAGCCCCTACGAGCAGTACTTC
TRBD1	-	TRBJ2-7	TRBV24-1	CATQDRGYEQYF	TGTGCCACCCAGGACAGGGGGTACGAGCAGTACTTC
-	-	TRBJ2-1	TRBV19	CASSRKTYLSSYNEQFF	TGTGCCAGTAGTAGGAAGACTTACCTCAGCTCCTACAATGAGCAGTTCTTC
-	-	TRBJ2-2	TRBV15	CATVGALNTGELFF	TGTGCCACCGTAGGGGCCTTGAACACCGGGGAGCTGTTTTTT
-	-	TRBJ1-3	TRBV3-1/TRBV3-2	CASSQGAGNTIYF	TGTGCCAGCAGCCAGGGAGCGGGAAACACCATATATTTT
-	-	TRBJ1-2	TRBV28	CASRESGVGANYGYTF	TGTGCCAGCAGGGAGTCAGGGGTGGGAGCTAACTATGGCTACACCTTC
-	-	TRBJ1-3	TRBV28	CTTHTSSGNTIYF	TGTACCACCCACACCAGCTCTGGAAACACCATATATTTT
TRBD2	-	TRBJ2-1	TRBV2	CASSELAGENEQFF	TGTGCCAGCAGTGAACTAGCGGGAGAAAATGAGCAGTTCTTC
-	few	TRBJ2-7	TRBV27	CASSVRGWSSYEQYF	TGTGCCAGCAGCGTCCGCGGGTGGAGCTCCTACGAGCAGTACTTC
TRBD1	-	TRBJ1-1	TRBV28	CASSPEYDRGWTEAFF	TGTGCCAGCAGTCCCGAGTATGACAGGGGTTGGACTGAAGCTTTCTTT
TRBD2	-	TRBJ2-5	TRBV7-2	CASSLAGSGRGQETQYF	TGTGCCAGCAGCTTAGCGGGTAGCGGGAGGGGCCAAGAGACCCAGTACTTC
TRBD2	few	TRBJ2-5	TRBV7-2	CASSLLAGAETQYF	TGTGCCAGCAGCTTGTTAGCGGGAGCAGAGACCCAGTACTTC
TRBD1	-	TRBJ1-1	TRBV19	CASSRTGATEAFF	TGTGCCAGTAGTAGGACAGGGGCCACTGAAGCTTTCTTT
TRBD2	-	TRBJ2-5	TRBV28	CASSSPGLAGEGETQYF	TGTGCCAGCAGTTCACCCGGACTAGCGGGAGAGGGCGAGACCCAGTACTTC
-	-	TRBJ2-7	TRBV4-1	CASSQDETTSYEQYF	TGCGCCAGCAGCCAAGACGAGACAACCTCCTACGAGCAGTACTTC
-	-	TRBJ1-3	TRBV18	CASSTSSGNTIYF	TGTGCCAGCTCAACGAGCTCTGGAAACACCATATATTTT
-	-	TRBJ1-5	TRBV24-1	CATSDLGLNQPQHF	TGTGCCACCAGTGATTTGGGTCTAAATCAGCCCCAGCATTTT
-	-	TRBJ1-5	TRBV7-3	CASRMGGAELYGSQPQHF	TGTGCCAGCAGGATGGGAGGTGCCGAGTTATACGGGAGTCAGCCCCAGCATTTT
TRBD1	-	TRBJ1-6	TRBV5-1	CASSLGGQYNSPLHF	TGCGCCAGCAGCTTGGGGGGACAGTATAATTCACCCCTCCACTTT
TRBD1	-	TRBJ2-7	TRBV12-3/TRBV12-4	CASRRQGRNEQYF	TGTGCCAGCAGAAGACAGGGGAGGAACGAGCAGTACTTC
TRBD1	-	TRBJ2-7	TRBV28	CASSPSDRSYEQYF	TGTGCCAGCAGTCCATCGGACAGGTCCTACGAGCAGTACTTC
TRBD2	-	TRBJ2-3	TRBV3-1/TRBV3-2	CASSQGLAGNTDTQYF	TGTGCCAGCAGCCAAGGACTAGCGGGAAACACAGATACGCAGTATTTT
-	-	TRBJ2-7	TRBV4-3	CASSLGTPGEVNSYEQYF	TGCGCCAGCAGCCTCGGGACGCCGGGAGAAGTTAATAGCTACGAGCAGTACTTC